This T cell receptor (beta chain) emerged from a study of radiotherapy plus CTLA-4 blockade in lung cancer (dated by TCRdb to 2017 to 2018). Some background on the complete study: Objective responses were observed in 18% of enrolled patients, and disease control was achieved in 25% to 40%. Results the study describes overall, beyond this receptor: Early dynamic changes in blood T cell clones, together with increased serum interferon-beta after radiation, were reported as the strongest predictors of response. After treatment with radiotherapy and ipilimumab, TCR clones that originated in tumors expanded in peripheral blood.

The germline V gene (reference sequence) supplies CDR1 LNHDA and CDR2 SQIVND. Cut back by 4 bases and 10 bases, the V and J ends lie 26 bases apart. Inclusive of the bounding cysteine and phenylalanine, the CDR3 is 17 residues long. CDR3 DNA only is kept here, 51 bases in frame from base 1. The library was produced with the immunoSEQ multiplex PCR assay. Held by TCRdb, this immuneACCESS table contains in-frame sequences only and omits some clones. Under half of the omission traces to an unresolved V gene where checked; the cause of the rest is unknown. The sample records tens of thousands of clones, approximately 70% of which are singletons. Together, the top ten hold roughly 3.5% of the sample. With respect to this clone: There is no known antigen for this receptor. The record has no base qualities; no much larger clone is one base away.

In this study, focal radiation therapy paired with CTLA-4 blockade (ipilimumab) was tested in patients who had chemo-refractory metastatic non-small-cell lung cancer. In this chain, TRBV19 is recombined with TRBJ2-1; the D gene lacks a confident call. This TCR derives from a human donor with non-small cell lung cancer who had stable disease on radiotherapy plus ipilimumab. Specimen: peripheral blood, collected from a patient treated with radiotherapy plus ipilimumab. This receptor carries the CDR3 CASSSTQVSSLSWEQFF. The nucleotides read TGTGCCAGTAGTAGCACTCAGGTCTCCAGCCTTTCCTGGGAGCAGTTCTTC.